This T cell receptor beta chain comes out of a study of T cells in Graves' hyperthyroidism and ophthalmopathy. General study findings and limits: Onset of ophthalmopathy came a median approximately 6 months after the model predicted it. Most thyroid-expanded clonotypes above 0.001 were also found in blood.

Trimming pared 5 bases from V and 10 bases from J, leaving 12 bases between. Germline values: CDR1 SEHNR, CDR2 FQNEAQ (reference sequence). The CDR3 consists of 12 residues. Exclusion of a patient resulted from uncontrolled infection, other autoimmune disease, pregnancy or lactation. Diagnoses rested on clinical symptoms, serum thyroxine and TRAb, thyroid ultrasound and orbital computed tomography. Amplification of TCR beta CDR3 regions was performed using RNA transcripts as template. A first-round RT-PCR of the TCR CDR3 used the HTBI primer set. From the multiplex PCR reads, TCRdb called clonotypes with MiXCR, one entry per CDR3 protein. This sample yields 450,000 to 700,000 distinct CDR3 sequences, of which about 45% are seen a single time; 15% to 20% belongs to the top ten. Many counts were recorded for this clonotype. Its target is not known.

The sequencing sample was made of peripheral blood or thyroid tissue (not recorded which). The origin of this receptor is an adult woman with Graves' disease, either hyperthyroidism or ophthalmopathy (not recorded which). The chain employs TRBV7-9 and TRBJ1-5; D not resolved. CDR3 residues: CASSNEALPQHF. In DNA, the CDR3 is TGTGCCAGCAGCAACGAGGCCCTCCCCCAGCATTTT.